These 12 T cell receptor beta chains originate from one sample sequenced in a study of shared clonotypes between healthy human individuals. Here immunoSEQ multiplex PCR was the method, and the copy in TCRdb shows in-frame clones only, minus some. This sample has about 1 million clones; more than 60% occur once, and the top ten carry about 1.5%. Sequenced: memory CD4+ T cells sorted from blood. Subset noted: CD45RA-negative fraction. The receptor set was obtained from a man between 18 and 35 years old in good health.

The chain links TRBV2 to TRBJ2-3, with TRBD1 as a possible D gene (6 bases). The CDR3 is made up of 14 amino acids. Trimming shortened V by 4 bases and J by 6 bases, and 14 bases separated the two germline ends. The germline V gene encodes CDR1 SNHLY and CDR2 FYNNEI. For the CDR3, the DNA is TGTGCCAGCAGTGGGAACAGGGCCCCGGATACGCAGTATTTT. Its translation: CASSGNRAPDTQYF.

This clone was picked up a small number of times. The gene calls are TRBV5-1 and TRBJ1-6, with a tentative D call TRBD1 (5 bases). The CDR3 is made up of 17 amino acids. Germline CDR1 and CDR2: SGHRS and YFSETQ. Trimming stripped 2 bases from V and 10 bases from J, with 22 bases between. This CDR3 is CASSLHRMTVWNSPLHF. Here the CDR3 DNA reads TGCGCCAGCAGCTTACACCGCATGACAGTTTGGAACTCACCCCTCCACTTT. Full variable domain (remainder filled in from reference TRBV5-1 and TRBJ1-6): KAGVTQTPRYLIKTRGQQVTLSCSPISGHRSVSWYQQTPGQGLQFLFEYFSETQRNKGNFPGRFSGRQFSNSRSEMNVSTLELGDSALYLCASSLHRMTVWNSPLHFGNGTRLTVT.

The chain links TRBV19 to TRBJ2-1; D may be TRBD2 (6 bases). Germline CDR1 reads LNHDA; CDR2 reads SQIVND (reference sequence). The CDR3 contains 14 residues. Deletions cut 7 bases from V and 5 bases from J, with 15 bases between. CDR3 amino acids: CASISGTSNNEQFF. CDR3 bases: TGTGCCAGTATTTCCGGGACTTCTAACAATGAGCAGTTCTTC.

This chain connects TRBV28 to TRBJ1-2; the D gene is possibly TRBD1 (5 bases). Germline-derived CDR1 and CDR2 are MDHEN and SYDVKM. Between the trimmed V and J ends, which lost 6 bases and 1 base, there was a span of 18 bases. This CDR3 is 16 amino acids long. CDR3 nucleotides: TGTGCCAGCAGCTCCGGACAAGCTCCTATTAACTATGGCTACACCTTC. Translated: CASSSGQAPINYGYTF.

The gene calls are TRBV5-1 and TRBJ1-4; D is perhaps TRBD1 (5 bases). The V end was cut by 4 bases, the J end by 8 bases, with 12 bases between. The CDR3 is 13 residues long. Germline V gives CDR1 SGHRS, CDR2 YFSETQ. CDR3 region: CASSRTLGEKLFF. CDR3 coding DNA: TGCGCCAGCAGCCGGACATTAGGGGAAAAACTGTTTTTT.

This chain connects TRBV6-1 to TRBJ2-2; 14 nucleotides align to TRBD2. The V segment lost 8 bases and the J segment 6 bases; nucleotides outside the gene matches: 5. The CDR3 is 15 residues long. CDR1 and CDR2 (germline): MNHNS, SASEGT. The CDR3 here is CASRTGLAGAGELFF. For the CDR3, the DNA is TGTGCCAGCCGCACGGGACTAGCGGGAGCCGGGGAGCTGTTTTTT.

The V call is TRBV5-4, the J call TRBJ2-3; D ambiguous. The V end lost 0 bases, the J end lost 5 bases, and 7 bases lay between the germline ends. The germline CDR1 and CDR2 sequences are SGHNT and YYREEE (reference sequence). This CDR3 contains 13 residues. CDR3 DNA: TGTGCCAGCAGCTTGGAACAGATAGATACGCAGTATTTT. Translation: CASSLEQIDTQYF.

The chain joins TRBV6-1 to TRBJ2-1; D possibly corresponds to TRBD1 (6 bases). Per the germline V gene, CDR1 is MNHNS and CDR2 is SASEGT. The ends were cut back, 2 bases at V and 0 bases at J, with 11 bases in the middle. The CDR3 is 16 amino acids. The CDR3 DNA is TGTGCCAGCAGTGAACAGGGGCGGAGCTCCTACAATGAGCAGTTCTTC. The encoded protein is CASSEQGRSSYNEQFF.

V usage is TRBV18 and J usage is TRBJ2-7, with D unresolved. With 2 bases removed from V and 0 bases from J, the gap between germline ends came to 8 bases. This CDR3 has 14 residues. Looked up from germline, CDR1 is KGHSH and CDR2 is LQKENI. The CDR3 coding sequence is TGTGCCAGCTCACCAAATACCAACTCCTACGAGCAGTACTTC. As protein: CASSPNTNSYEQYF.

About this clone: It may be a read error: a sequence one base away is much more abundant. The CDR3 protein is CASSSRSSSYNLPLHF. The CDR3, as DNA: TGTGCCAGCAGCTCCCGCTCGAGCTCCTATAATTTACCCCTCCACTTT. This sequence joins TRBV9 and TRBJ1-6; D uncertain. The CDR3 length is 16 residues. Germline lookup yields CDR1 SGDLS and CDR2 YYNGEE.

The gene calls are TRBV6-1 and TRBJ1-1; D is unclear. Germline V lookup: CDR1 MNHNS, CDR2 SASEGT. The CDR3 loop spans 15 amino acids. V lost 7 bases and J lost 2, with 17 bases in between. The CDR3 DNA is TGTGCCAGCACCCCTAAGGTGGCGGGAAACACTGAAGCTTTCTTT. Translated, it gives CASTPKVAGNTEAFF.

In the case of this clone: A much larger clone sits a single nucleotide away, making a read error possible. The chain has TRBV5-4 and TRBJ2-7, with D possibly TRBD1 on 6 matching bases. Germline V gives CDR1 SGHNT, CDR2 YYREEE (reference sequence). The CDR3 runs to 15 residues. The CDR3 DNA reads TGTGTCAGCAGCTTGGTTTCACAGGGCTCCTACGAGCAGTACTTC. The encoded protein is CVSSLVSQGSYEQYF.